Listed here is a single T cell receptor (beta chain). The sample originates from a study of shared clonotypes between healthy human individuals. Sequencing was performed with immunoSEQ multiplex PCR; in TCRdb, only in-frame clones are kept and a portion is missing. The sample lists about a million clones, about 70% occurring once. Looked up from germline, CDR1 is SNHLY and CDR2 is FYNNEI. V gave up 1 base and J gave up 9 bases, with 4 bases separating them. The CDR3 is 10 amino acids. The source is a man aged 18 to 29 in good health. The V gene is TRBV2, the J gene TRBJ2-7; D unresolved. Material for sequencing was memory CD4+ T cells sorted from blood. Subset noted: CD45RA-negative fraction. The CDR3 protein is CASSEVVQYF. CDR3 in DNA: TGTGCCAGCAGTGAAGTGGTGCAGTACTTC.